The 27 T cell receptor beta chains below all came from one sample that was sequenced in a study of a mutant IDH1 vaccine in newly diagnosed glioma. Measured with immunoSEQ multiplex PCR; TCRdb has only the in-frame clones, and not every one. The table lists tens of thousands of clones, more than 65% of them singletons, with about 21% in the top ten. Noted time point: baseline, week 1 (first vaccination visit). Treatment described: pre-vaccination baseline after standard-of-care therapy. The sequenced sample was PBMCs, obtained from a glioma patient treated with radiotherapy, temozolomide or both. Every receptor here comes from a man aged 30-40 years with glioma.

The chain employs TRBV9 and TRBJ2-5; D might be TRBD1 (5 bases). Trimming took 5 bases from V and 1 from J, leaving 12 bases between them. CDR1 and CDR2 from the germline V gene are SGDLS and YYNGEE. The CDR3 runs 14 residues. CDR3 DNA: TGTGCCAGCAGGGAAAGACAGCGCCAAGAGACCCAGTACTTC. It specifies CASRERQRQETQYF. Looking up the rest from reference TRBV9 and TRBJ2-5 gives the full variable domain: DSGVTQTPKHLITATGQRVTLRCSPRSGDLSVYWYQQSLDQGLQFLIQYYNGEERAKGNILERFSAQQFPDLHSELNLSSLELGDSALYFCASRERQRQETQYFGPGTRLLVL.

The CDR3 sequence: CASSQVGPQETQYF. The CDR3 coding sequence is TGCGCCAGCAGCCAAGTTGGCCCTCAAGAGACCCAGTACTTC. The J gene is TRBJ2-5, the V gene TRBV4-1; D call uncertain. The CDR3 is made up of 14 amino acids. V gave up 1 base and J gave up 2 bases, with 8 bases separating them. The germline CDR1 and CDR2 sequences are MGHRA and YSYEKL.

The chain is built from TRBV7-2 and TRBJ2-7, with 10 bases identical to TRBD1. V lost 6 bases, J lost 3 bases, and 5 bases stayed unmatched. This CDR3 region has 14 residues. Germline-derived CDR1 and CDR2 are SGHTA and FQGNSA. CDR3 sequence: CASRPGTGVYEQYF. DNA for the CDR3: TGTGCCAGCAGACCCGGGACAGGGGTCTACGAGCAGTACTTC.

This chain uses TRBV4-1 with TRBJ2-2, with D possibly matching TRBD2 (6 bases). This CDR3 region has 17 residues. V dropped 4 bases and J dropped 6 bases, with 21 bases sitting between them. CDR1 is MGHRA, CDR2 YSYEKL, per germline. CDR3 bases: TGCGCCAGCAGCCCTAGGCCCCTAGGAGGGCGCCCCGGGGAGCTGTTTTTT. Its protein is CASSPRPLGGRPGELFF.

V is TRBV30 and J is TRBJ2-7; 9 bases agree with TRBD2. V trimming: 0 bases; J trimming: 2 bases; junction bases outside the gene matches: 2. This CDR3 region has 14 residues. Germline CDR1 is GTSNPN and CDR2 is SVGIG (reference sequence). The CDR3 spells CAWSVAGGPYEQYF. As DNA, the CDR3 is TGTGCCTGGAGTGTTGCGGGAGGGCCCTACGAGCAGTACTTC. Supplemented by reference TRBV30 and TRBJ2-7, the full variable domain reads SQTIHQWPATLVQPVGSPLSLECTVEGTSNPNLYWYRQAAGRGLQLLFYSVGIGQISSEVPQNLSASRPQDRQFILSSKKLLLSDSGFYLCAWSVAGGPYEQYFGPGTRLTVT.

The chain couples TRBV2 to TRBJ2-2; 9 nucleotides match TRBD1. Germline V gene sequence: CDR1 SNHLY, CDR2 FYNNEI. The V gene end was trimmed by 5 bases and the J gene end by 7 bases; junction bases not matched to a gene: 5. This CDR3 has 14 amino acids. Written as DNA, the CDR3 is TGTGCCAGCAGTCGGGACAGGGAGATCGGGGAGCTGTTTTTT. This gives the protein CASSRDREIGELFF. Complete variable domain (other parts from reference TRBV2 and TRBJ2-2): EPEVTQTPSHQVTQMGQEVILRCVPISNHLYFYWYRQILGQKVEFLVSFYNNEISEKSEIFDDQFSVERPDGSNFTLKIRSTKLEDSAMYFCASSRDREIGELFFGEGSRLTVL.

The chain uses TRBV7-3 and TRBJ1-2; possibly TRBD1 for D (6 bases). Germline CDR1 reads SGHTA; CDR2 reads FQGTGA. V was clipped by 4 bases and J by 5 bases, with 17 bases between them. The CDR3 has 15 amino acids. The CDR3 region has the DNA TGTGCCAGCAGCTACACAGGGAAATCGCTATATGGCTACACCTTC. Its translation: CASSYTGKSLYGYTF. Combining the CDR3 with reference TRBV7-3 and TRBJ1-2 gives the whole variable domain GAGVSQTPSNKVTEKGKYVELRCDPISGHTALYWYRQSLGQGPEFLIYFQGTGAADDSGLPNDRFFAVRPEGSVSTLKIQRTERGDSAVYLCASSYTGKSLYGYTFGSGTRLTVV.

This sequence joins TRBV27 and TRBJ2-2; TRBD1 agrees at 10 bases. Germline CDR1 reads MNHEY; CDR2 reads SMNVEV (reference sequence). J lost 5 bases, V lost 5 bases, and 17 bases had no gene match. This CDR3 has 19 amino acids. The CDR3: CASSLRDRGGLAATGELFF. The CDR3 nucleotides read TGTGCCAGCAGTCTCCGGGACAGGGGAGGTCTAGCGGCAACCGGGGAGCTGTTTTTT.

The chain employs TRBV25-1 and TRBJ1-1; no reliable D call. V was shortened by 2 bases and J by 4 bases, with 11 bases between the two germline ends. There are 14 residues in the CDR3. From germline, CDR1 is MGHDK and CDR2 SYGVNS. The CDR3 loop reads CASSEPGGFTEAFF. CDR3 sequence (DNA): TGTGCCAGCAGTGAACCAGGCGGATTCACTGAAGCTTTCTTT.

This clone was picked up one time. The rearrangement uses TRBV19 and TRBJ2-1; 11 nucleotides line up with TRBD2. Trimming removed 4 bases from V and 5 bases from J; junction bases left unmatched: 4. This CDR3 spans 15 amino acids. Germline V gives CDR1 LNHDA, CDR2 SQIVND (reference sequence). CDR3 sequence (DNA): TGTGCCAGTAGTAAACTAGCGGGAGCGGACAATGAGCAGTTCTTC. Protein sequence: CASSKLAGADNEQFF. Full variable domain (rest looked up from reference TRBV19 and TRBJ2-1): DGGITQSPKYLFRKEGQNVTLSCEQNLNHDAMYWYRQDPGQGLRLIYYSQIVNDFQKGDIAEGYSVSREKKESFPLTVTSAQKNPTAFYLCASSKLAGADNEQFFGPGTRLTVL.

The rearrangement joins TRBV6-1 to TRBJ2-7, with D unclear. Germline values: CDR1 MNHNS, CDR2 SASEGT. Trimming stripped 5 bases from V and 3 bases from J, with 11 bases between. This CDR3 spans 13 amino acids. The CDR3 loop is CASSPSESYEQYF. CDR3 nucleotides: TGTGCCAGCAGTCCCTCAGAGAGCTACGAGCAGTACTTC.

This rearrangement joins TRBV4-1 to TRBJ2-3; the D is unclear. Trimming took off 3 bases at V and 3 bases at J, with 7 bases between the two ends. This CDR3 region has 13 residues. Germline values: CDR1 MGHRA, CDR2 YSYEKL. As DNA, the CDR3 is TGCGCCAGCAGCCACCCCTTGACAGATACGCAGTATTTT. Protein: CASSHPLTDTQYF.

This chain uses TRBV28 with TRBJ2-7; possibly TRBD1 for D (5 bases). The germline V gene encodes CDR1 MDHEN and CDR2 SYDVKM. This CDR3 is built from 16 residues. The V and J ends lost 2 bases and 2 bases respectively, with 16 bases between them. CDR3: CASSLIAQGRTYEQYF. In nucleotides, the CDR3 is TGTGCCAGCAGTTTAATCGCCCAGGGAAGAACCTACGAGCAGTACTTC. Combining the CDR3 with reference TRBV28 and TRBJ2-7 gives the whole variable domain DVKVTQSSRYLVKRTGEKVFLECVQDMDHENMFWYRQDPGLGLRLIYFSYDVKMKEKGDIPEGYSVSREKKERFSLILESASTNQTSMYLCASSLIAQGRTYEQYFGPGTRLTVT.

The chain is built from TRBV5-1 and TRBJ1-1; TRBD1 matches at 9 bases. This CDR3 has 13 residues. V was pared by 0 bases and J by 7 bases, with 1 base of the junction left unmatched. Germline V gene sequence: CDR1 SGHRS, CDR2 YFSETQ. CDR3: CASSLGQGVEAFF. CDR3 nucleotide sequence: TGCGCCAGCAGCTTGGGACAGGGGGTTGAAGCTTTCTTT.

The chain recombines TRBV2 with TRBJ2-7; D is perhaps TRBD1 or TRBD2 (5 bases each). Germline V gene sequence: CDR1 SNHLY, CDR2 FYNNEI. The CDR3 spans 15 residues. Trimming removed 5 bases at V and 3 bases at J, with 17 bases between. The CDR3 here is CASSTSASGRYEQYF. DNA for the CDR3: TGTGCCAGCAGTACATCGGCCTCGGGGCGCTACGAGCAGTACTTC.

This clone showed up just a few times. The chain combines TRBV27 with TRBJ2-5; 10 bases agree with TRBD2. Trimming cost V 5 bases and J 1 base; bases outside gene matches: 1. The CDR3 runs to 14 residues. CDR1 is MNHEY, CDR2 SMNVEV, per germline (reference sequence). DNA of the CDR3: TGTGCCAGCAGTGAGCGGGAGGGCCAAGAGACCCAGTACTTC. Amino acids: CASSEREGQETQYF.

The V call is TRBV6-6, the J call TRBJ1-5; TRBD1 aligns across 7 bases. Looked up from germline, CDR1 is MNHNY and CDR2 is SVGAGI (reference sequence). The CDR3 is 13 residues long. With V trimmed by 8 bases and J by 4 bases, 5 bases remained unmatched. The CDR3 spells CASSTGVNQPQHF. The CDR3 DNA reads TGTGCCAGCTCAACAGGGGTAAATCAGCCCCAGCATTTT.

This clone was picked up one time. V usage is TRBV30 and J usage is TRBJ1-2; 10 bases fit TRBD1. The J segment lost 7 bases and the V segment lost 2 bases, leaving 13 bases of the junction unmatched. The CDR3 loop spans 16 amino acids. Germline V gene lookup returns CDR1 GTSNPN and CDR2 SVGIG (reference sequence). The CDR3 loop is CAWSIRLQTGGSGYTF. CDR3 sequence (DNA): TGTGCCTGGAGTATTCGGTTACAGACAGGGGGCAGTGGCTACACCTTC.

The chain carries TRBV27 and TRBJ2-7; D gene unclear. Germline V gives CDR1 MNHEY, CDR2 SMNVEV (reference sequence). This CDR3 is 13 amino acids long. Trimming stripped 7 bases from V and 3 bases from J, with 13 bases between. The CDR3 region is CASTRQVGYEQYF. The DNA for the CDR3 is TGTGCCAGCACTCGGCAGGTTGGCTACGAGCAGTACTTC.

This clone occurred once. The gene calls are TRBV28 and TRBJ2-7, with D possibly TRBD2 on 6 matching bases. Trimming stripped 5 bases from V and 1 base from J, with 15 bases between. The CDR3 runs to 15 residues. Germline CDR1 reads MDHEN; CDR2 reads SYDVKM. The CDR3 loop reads CASSPGVGGSYEQYF. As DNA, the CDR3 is TGTGCCAGCAGTCCCGGGGTAGGAGGGTCCTACGAGCAGTACTTC.

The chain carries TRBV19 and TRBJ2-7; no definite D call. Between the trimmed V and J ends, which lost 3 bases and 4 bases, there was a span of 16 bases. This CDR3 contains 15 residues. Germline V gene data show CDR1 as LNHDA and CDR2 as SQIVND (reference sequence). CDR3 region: CASSMGATSLYEQYF. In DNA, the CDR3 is TGTGCCAGTAGTATGGGCGCTACTTCTTTGTACGAGCAGTACTTC.

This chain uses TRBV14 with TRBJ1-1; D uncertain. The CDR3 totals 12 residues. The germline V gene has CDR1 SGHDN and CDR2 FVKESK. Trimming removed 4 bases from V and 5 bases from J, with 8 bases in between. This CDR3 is CASSLPYTEAFF. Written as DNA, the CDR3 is TGTGCCAGCAGCCTGCCTTATACTGAAGCTTTCTTT.

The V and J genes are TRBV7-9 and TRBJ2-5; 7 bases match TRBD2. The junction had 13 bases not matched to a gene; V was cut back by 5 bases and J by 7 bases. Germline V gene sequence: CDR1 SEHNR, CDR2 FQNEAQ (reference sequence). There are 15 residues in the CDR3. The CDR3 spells CASSQRDRPGLTQYF. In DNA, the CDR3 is TGTGCCAGCAGCCAGCGGGACCGGCCGGGGTTGACCCAGTACTTC.

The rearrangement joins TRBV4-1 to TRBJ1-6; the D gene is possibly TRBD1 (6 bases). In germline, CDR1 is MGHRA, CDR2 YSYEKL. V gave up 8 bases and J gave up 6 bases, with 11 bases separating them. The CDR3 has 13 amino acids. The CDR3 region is CASWEGGNSPLHF. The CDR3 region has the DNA TGCGCCAGCTGGGAAGGGGGTAATTCACCCCTCCACTTT.

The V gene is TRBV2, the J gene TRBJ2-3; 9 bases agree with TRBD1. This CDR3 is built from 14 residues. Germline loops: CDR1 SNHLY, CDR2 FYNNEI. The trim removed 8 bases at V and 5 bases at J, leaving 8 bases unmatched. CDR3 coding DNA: TGTGCCAGCTGCAGGGACAGGGCGGAAGATACGCAGTATTTT. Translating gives CASCRDRAEDTQYF.

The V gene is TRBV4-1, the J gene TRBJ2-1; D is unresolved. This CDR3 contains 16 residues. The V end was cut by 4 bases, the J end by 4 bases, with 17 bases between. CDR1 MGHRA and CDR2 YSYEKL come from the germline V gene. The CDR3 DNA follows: TGCGCCAGCAGCCCTACTCTACCGGACGGGTACAATGAGCAGTTCTTC. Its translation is CASSPTLPDGYNEQFF.

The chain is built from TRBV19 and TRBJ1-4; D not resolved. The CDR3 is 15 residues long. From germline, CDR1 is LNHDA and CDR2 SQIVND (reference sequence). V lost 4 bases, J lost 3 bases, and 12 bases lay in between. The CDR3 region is CASSTSGDANEKLFF. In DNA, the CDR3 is TGTGCCAGTAGTACATCTGGGGATGCTAATGAAAAACTGTTTTTT.